These T cell receptor beta chains were read from a single sample in a study of OX40 agonist ivuxolimab in advanced cancers. The data were produced by immunoSEQ multiplex PCR, yet TCRdb's version contains in-frame clones alone and is incomplete. Among about 78,000 clones listed, around 87% were seen once. The sample in question was CD4+ or CD8+ T cells sorted from blood, obtained in a trial of the OX40 agonist ivuxolimab. Receptor source: an adult with an advanced solid tumor such as melanoma, head and neck, liver or kidney cancer. Each CDR3 is given with its conserved first and last residue. D genes are given only for firm matches. Clone size is stated in some rows and not others, as once, few, many or a class when expanded.

CDR3aa,CDR3nt,len,j_gene,d_gene,abundance,v_gene
CSVETVRGTDTQYF,TGCAGCGTCGAGACAGTACGGGGCACAGATACGCAGTATTTT,14,TRBJ2-3,NA,NA,TRBV29-1
CASRSTNNYGYTF,TGTGCCAGCAGGTCGACAAATAACTATGGCTACACCTTC,13,TRBJ1-2,NA,NA,TRBV6-5
CASSTPGLTYEQYF,TGTGCCAGCAGTACCCCGGGGCTGACCTACGAGCAGTACTTC,14,TRBJ2-7,NA,NA,TRBV5-4
CASSEMWALEAFF,TGTGCCAGCAGTGAAATGTGGGCGTTGGAAGCTTTCTTT,13,TRBJ1-1,NA,NA,TRBV6-1
CASKGGRGFNEQFF,TGTGCCAGTAAAGGAGGCAGGGGGTTCAATGAGCAGTTCTTC,14,TRBJ2-1,TRBD1,NA,TRBV19
CASTAAEHEKLFF,TGCGCCAGCACCGCCGCAGAGCATGAAAAACTGTTTTTT,13,TRBJ1-4,NA,NA,TRBV5-1
CAISDGTESTDTQYF,TGTGCCATCAGTGATGGGACAGAAAGCACAGATACGCAGTATTTT,15,TRBJ2-3,TRBD1,NA,TRBV10-3
CASSELGGGELFF,TGCGCCAGCAGCGAATTAGGGGGCGGGGAGCTGTTTTTT,13,TRBJ2-2,NA,NA,TRBV5-1
CASSPGGGTYGYTF,TGCGCCAGCAGTCCCGGGGGGGGCACCTATGGCTACACCTTC,14,TRBJ1-2,NA,NA,TRBV5-1
CASSLGPPYEQYF,TGCGCCAGCAGCTTGGGCCCTCCCTACGAGCAGTACTTC,13,TRBJ2-7,NA,NA,TRBV5-1
CASSLLSVGNNEKLFF,TGTGCCAGCAGCTTGTTAAGCGTCGGGAATAATGAAAAACTGTTTTTT,16,TRBJ1-4,NA,NA,TRBV5-5
CASSLGLFNPGQSYSNTEAFF,TGTGCCAGCAGTTTGGGGCTTTTTAATCCGGGACAGAGTTATTCGAACACTGAAGCTTTCTTT,21,TRBJ1-1,TRBD1,NA,TRBV27
CASSAGDREGYTF,TGTGCCAGCAGCGCAGGGGACAGGGAAGGCTACACCTTC,13,TRBJ1-2,TRBD1,few,TRBV27
CASSLWGPTEAFF,TGCGCCAGCAGCTTATGGGGGCCTACTGAAGCTTTCTTT,13,TRBJ1-1,NA,NA,TRBV5-1
CASVIRPGGNYGYTF,TGTGCCAGTGTTATCCGACCGGGGGGCAACTATGGCTACACCTTC,15,TRBJ1-2,NA,NA,TRBV27
CASSQDLAGYEQYF,TGTGCCAGCAGCCAAGATTTGGCGGGTTACGAGCAGTACTTC,14,TRBJ2-7,NA,NA,TRBV14
CASSLGVTATHSYNEQFF,TGTGCCAGCAGCTTGGGGGTCACAGCTACTCACTCCTACAATGAGCAGTTCTTC,18,TRBJ2-1,NA,NA,TRBV11-2
CASSLKPGDRGHQPQHF,TGTGCCAGCAGCCTAAAGCCTGGGGACAGGGGGCACCAGCCCCAGCATTTT,17,TRBJ1-5,NA,once,TRBV21-1
CAISSTGSGNTIYF,TGTGCCATCAGTAGTACAGGGAGCGGAAACACCATATATTTT,14,TRBJ1-3,NA,NA,TRBV10-3
CASSMNGQNTGELFF,TGTGCCAGTAGTATGAATGGACAAAACACCGGGGAGCTGTTTTTT,15,TRBJ2-2,NA,NA,TRBV19
CASSLVLSIGAAYGYTF,TGTGCCAGCAGTTTAGTACTATCCATAGGGGCGGCCTATGGCTACACCTTC,17,TRBJ1-2,NA,NA,TRBV2
CASSQDQRQTQYF,TGCGCCAGCAGCCAAGATCAAAGGCAGACCCAGTACTTC,13,TRBJ2-5,NA,once,TRBV4-1
CASSQDSFVNEQFF,TGTGCCAGCAGCCAGGATAGTTTTGTAAATGAGCAGTTCTTC,14,TRBJ2-1,NA,NA,TRBV7-2
CASSPRLAGGEQYF,TGTGCCAGCAGCCCTCGACTAGCGGGGGGCGAGCAGTACTTC,14,TRBJ2-7,TRBD2,NA,TRBV9
CASSLVGQGFDIQYF,TGTGCCAGCAGCTTAGTTGGACAGGGCTTCGACATTCAGTACTTC,15,TRBJ2-4,TRBD1,NA,TRBV11-3
CASSSLAGLQSYNEQFF,TGTGCCAGCAGTTCCCTAGCGGGCTTACAGTCCTACAATGAGCAGTTCTTC,17,TRBJ2-1,TRBD2,NA,TRBV27
CASSVDQGTYEQYF,TGTGCCAGCAGCGTAGATCAAGGGACTTACGAGCAGTACTTC,14,TRBJ2-7,NA,NA,TRBV9
CASSVRTGTSPLHF,TGTGCCAGCAGCGTCCGGACAGGGACTTCACCCCTCCACTTT,14,TRBJ1-6,TRBD1,NA,TRBV11-3
CASSIPWPVARVNQETQYF,TGTGCCAGCAGCATCCCCTGGCCCGTCGCCAGGGTAAACCAAGAGACCCAGTACTTC,19,TRBJ2-5,NA,NA,TRBV21-1
CASRQGFYGYTF,TGTGCCAGCAGACAGGGCTTTTATGGCTACACCTTC,12,TRBJ1-2,NA,NA,TRBV2
CASSWTALEFSYEQYF,TGTGCCAGCAGTTGGACAGCCTTAGAGTTCTCCTACGAGCAGTACTTC,16,TRBJ2-7,NA,NA,TRBV27
CAISESEGMSQPQHF,TGTGCCATCAGTGAGTCGGAGGGGATGAGTCAGCCCCAGCATTTT,15,TRBJ1-5,NA,NA,TRBV10-3
CASSYGGINQPQHF,TGTGCCAGCAGTTACGGGGGCATCAATCAGCCCCAGCATTTT,14,TRBJ1-5,NA,NA,TRBV6-6
CASSKYPGRAGANVLTF,TGTGCCAGCAGCAAATACCCCGGGAGGGCGGGGGCCAACGTCCTGACTTTC,17,TRBJ2-6,NA,NA,TRBV21-1
CASSEEGAHVLFF,TGTGCCAGTAGTGAGGAAGGAGCCCACGTCCTGTTTTTT,13,TRBJ2-2,NA,NA,TRBV19
CASSILPGEDRAGYGYTF,TGTGCCAGTAGTATCCTCCCGGGGGAGGACAGGGCGGGGTATGGCTACACCTTC,18,TRBJ1-2,TRBD1,few,TRBV19
CASSQVRSRNEKLFF,TGCGCCAGCAGCCAAGTTAGGTCCCGGAATGAAAAACTGTTTTTT,15,TRBJ1-4,NA,NA,TRBV4-1
CASSPRLRDTGELFF,TGTGCCAGCAGCCCGCGCCTTAGGGACACCGGGGAGCTGTTTTTT,15,TRBJ2-2,NA,NA,TRBV7-3
CASSSGTGAHQPQHF,TGTGCCAGCAGTTCCGGGACAGGGGCCCATCAGCCCCAGCATTTT,15,TRBJ1-5,TRBD1,NA,TRBV27
CASGLVLAGGTDTQYF,TGTGCTAGTGGTTTGGTTCTAGCGGGGGGCACAGATACGCAGTATTTT,16,TRBJ2-3,TRBD2,NA,TRBV12-5
CASSVWGAQGQPQHF,TGTGCCAGCAGTGTCTGGGGGGCCCAAGGGCAGCCCCAGCATTTT,15,TRBJ1-5,NA,NA,TRBV2
CASSRAQSNQPQHF,TGTGCCAGTAGTAGGGCGCAGAGCAATCAGCCCCAGCATTTT,14,TRBJ1-5,NA,once,TRBV19
CASSVAAGQGNEKLFF,TGTGCCAGCAGCGTAGCTGCGGGACAGGGGAATGAAAAACTGTTTTTT,16,TRBJ1-4,TRBD1,once,TRBV9
CASSSPTSGRRGEQFF,TGTGCCAGCAGTTCCCCTACTAGCGGTAGAAGGGGTGAGCAGTTCTTC,16,TRBJ2-1,TRBD2,NA,TRBV6-5
CASSGLAGVKETQYF,TGTGCCAGCAGTGGACTAGCGGGAGTCAAAGAGACCCAGTACTTC,15,TRBJ2-5,TRBD2,NA,TRBV2
CASSAGQGAQPQHF,TGTGCCAGCAGTGCGGGACAGGGGGCTCAGCCCCAGCATTTT,14,TRBJ1-5,TRBD1,NA,TRBV2
CASRTRTVLINEQFF,TGTGCCAGCAGGACCAGGACAGTTTTAATCAATGAGCAGTTCTTC,15,TRBJ2-1,NA,NA,TRBV28